Included here is one TCR beta chain sequence, with context. The source of the sample is a study of blood T cell repertoires in COVID-19. V shed 3 bases, J shed 8 bases, and the junction held 12 bases outside the gene matches. Germline V CDR1 and CDR2: MNHEY, SMNVEV (reference sequence). This CDR3 is 15 amino acids long. Here immunoSEQ multiplex PCR was the method, and the copy in TCRdb shows in-frame clones only, minus some. Among 110,000 or so clones listed, 80% to 90% were seen once. The chain uses TRBV27 and TRBJ1-2, with 7 positions matching TRBD1. This TCR was sampled from a human donor with acute or convalescent COVID-19. The donor label of this sample is uncertain. The sequenced sample was peripheral blood. The CDR3 sequence is CASSFRAAQGGGYTF. CDR3 nucleotides: TGTGCCAGCAGTTTTCGTGCGGCTCAGGGGGGCGGCTACACCTTC.